This T cell receptor (beta chain) was recovered during a study of shared clonotypes between healthy human individuals. The CDR3 extends over 15 amino acids. V was shortened by 6 bases and J by 7 bases, with 19 bases between the two germline ends. Germline V gene sequence: CDR1 SEHNR, CDR2 FQNEAQ (reference sequence). Clones were read by immunoSEQ multiplex PCR, and TCRdb kept only the in-frame ones, dropping some. The sample holds some 2,500,000 clones, over 85% seen once. The source of this sequence is a young man in good health. Some clones in this sample may be carry-over from other donors' samples. This chain uses TRBV7-9 with TRBJ2-1; D is possibly TRBD1 or TRBD2 (6 bases each). Sequenced material: naive CD4+ T cells from PBMCs. Subset noted: CD45RA+ positively selected. The CDR3: CASRIEPGAANEQFF. In DNA form, the CDR3 reads TGTGCCAGCAGGATAGAGCCGGGGGCGGCGAATGAGCAGTTCTTC.